The 11 T cell receptor beta chains in this list originate from one sample, sequenced in a study of T cells in women clearing cervical HPV infection. Some clones are missing from TCRdb's copy, which holds only in-frame ones; the method was immunoSEQ multiplex PCR. This listing includes about 30,000 clones. The source material was blood buffy coat. Receptor source: a woman between 18 and 75 years old with a cervical HPV16 infection that either progressed to CIN3+ or cleared (not recorded which).

Turning to this clone: Read sequence stops 3 residues before the CDR3 end, and the germline J gene provides the missing end. The V and J genes are TRBV14 and TRBJ2-3, with a possible D match to TRBD1 (6 bases). V dropped 0 bases and J dropped 0 bases, with 10 bases sitting between them. Germline lookup yields CDR1 SGHDN and CDR2 FVKESK. The CDR3 spans 16 residues. The CDR3 DNA, read in part, is TGTGCCAGCAGCCAAGACGACAGGCCGAGCACAGATACG. It encodes CASSQDDRPSTDT. The full CDR3 protein reads CASSQDDRPSTDTQYF.

Turning to this clone: The read ends 3 residues early relative to the CDR3; the germline J gene fills the gap. This chain connects TRBV2 to TRBJ1-1; a possible D gene is TRBD1 (5 bases). CDR3 length: 14 amino acids. Deletions cut 5 bases from V and 2 bases from J, with 12 bases between. Germline V gives CDR1 SNHLY, CDR2 FYNNEI. Partial CDR3 DNA: TGTGCCAGCAGTCCCAGGGTAGGAAACACTGAA. Translation gives CASSPRVGNTE. The complete CDR3 protein is CASSPRVGNTEAFF.

In regard to this clone: The CDR3 end is not reached by the read, which stops 3 residues before it; the germline J gene fills it in. The chain combines TRBV19 with TRBJ2-3; 9 bases match TRBD1. CDR1 and CDR2 from the germline V gene are LNHDA and SQIVND (reference sequence). V was pared by 1 base and J by 3 bases, with 5 bases of the junction left unmatched. This CDR3 is 16 amino acids long. The CDR3 loop is CASSIVLGQGTDTQYF. CDR3 DNA (partial): TGTGCCAGTAGTATAGTCTTGGGACAGGGAACAGATACG.

The chain's CDR3 is CASSFSQETQYF. CDR3 DNA, as far as it was read: TGTGCCAGCAGCTTCTCCCAAGAGACC. The rearrangement uses TRBV5-8 and TRBJ2-5; no firm D call. The read ends 3 residues early relative to the CDR3; the germline J gene fills the gap. CDR3 length equals 12 residues. Per germline, CDR1 SGHTS and CDR2 YDEGEE. V shed 2 bases and J shed 1 base, with 3 bases lying between them.

Partial CDR3 DNA: TGTGCCAGCAGCTTGCCAGGGTTTGGAACAGATACG. It codes for CASSLPGFGTDT. The CDR3, in full, reads CASSLPGFGTDTQYF. The V and J genes are TRBV5-5 and TRBJ2-3; maybe TRBD1 (5 bases). The read terminates 3 residues before the CDR3 end, so the remaining end is supplied by the germline J gene. The germline V gene encodes CDR1 SGHKS and CDR2 YYEKEE (reference sequence). V lost 1 base, J lost 3 bases, and 12 bases lay in between. The CDR3 loop spans 15 amino acids.

A remark on this clone: The read ends 3 residues before the CDR3 terminus; that terminus is restored from the germline J gene. The gene calls are TRBV19 and TRBJ2-2; maybe TRBD1 (6 bases). CDR1 is LNHDA and CDR2 is SQIVND in the germline V gene (reference sequence). The CDR3 totals 15 residues. Trimming stripped 6 bases from V and 3 bases from J, with 14 bases between. The CDR3 sequence: CASRDGAGDTGELFF. Incomplete CDR3 DNA: TGTGCCAGTAGGGACGGGGCAGGGGACACCGGGGAG.

Points on this clone: The read falls 3 residues short of the CDR3 end, and the missing part is taken from the germline J gene. The J gene is TRBJ1-1, the V gene TRBV5-1, with D uncertain. CDR3 length: 13 amino acids. CDR1 and CDR2 (germline): SGHRS, YFSETQ. CDR3 DNA (partial): TGCGCCAGCAGCTTGGGTAGGGTAGAGGAA. Its protein product is CASSLGRVEE. The entire CDR3 protein is CASSLGRVEEAFF.

Comments on this clone: The read comes to an end 3 residues before the CDR3 does, leaving the germline J gene to fill in the end. The J gene is TRBJ1-4, the V gene TRBV5-1; D is unresolved. CDR3 length equals 13 residues. Trimming stripped 7 bases from V and 0 bases from J, with 7 bases between. The germline CDR1 and CDR2 sequences are SGHRS and YFSETQ. The sequenced CDR3 bases are TGCGCCAGCTCCACTTCAACTAATGAAAAA. Translation: CASSTSTNEK. Given in full, the CDR3 is CASSTSTNEKLFF.

Concerning this clone: The read terminates 3 residues ahead of where the CDR3 ends, so the germline J gene completes it. This chain uses TRBV5-4 with TRBJ2-7; weak D call: TRBD1 (6 bases). Germline V gene lookup returns CDR1 SGHNT and CDR2 YYREEE (reference sequence). V gave up 0 bases and J gave up 4 bases, with 8 bases separating them. The length of the CDR3 is 13 residues. The DNA read from the CDR3 is TGTGCCAGCAGCTTGGGGACAGATTACGAG. Residues: CASSLGTDYE. The full CDR3 protein is CASSLGTDYEQYF. Full variable domain (outside the CDR3, taken from reference TRBV5-4 and TRBJ2-7): ETGVTQSPTHLIKTRGQQVTLRCSSQSGHNTVSWYQQALGQGPQFIFQYYREEENGRGNFPPRFSGLQFPNYSSELNVNALELDDSALYLCASSLGTDYEQYFGPGTRLTVT.

Note on this clone: With the read ending 3 residues before the CDR3 end, the germline J gene is used to fill in that end. The chain links TRBV10-3 to TRBJ1-5, with D perhaps matching TRBD1 (6 bases). This CDR3 comprises 15 residues. Germline CDR1 reads ENHRY; CDR2 reads SYGVKD. With 2 bases removed from V and 3 bases from J, the gap between germline ends came to 11 bases. The part of the CDR3 DNA that was read is TGTGCCATCAGTGAGGGGGGGGGCGCCAATCAGCCC. Its protein is CAISEGGGANQP. The entire CDR3 sequence reads CAISEGGGANQPQHF.

A remark on this clone: The CDR3 end falls 3 residues outside the read, so it is completed with the germline J gene. J is TRBJ1-2 and V is TRBV23-1; tentatively, D is TRBD1 (5 bases). TRBV23-1 is classed as an ORF, of uncertain function. The CDR3 consists of 17 residues. The CDR3 sequence: CASRIGWGGVRENIYTF. CDR3 bases read: TGCGCCAGCCGCATTGGATGGGGCGGGGTGCGTGAAAACATC.